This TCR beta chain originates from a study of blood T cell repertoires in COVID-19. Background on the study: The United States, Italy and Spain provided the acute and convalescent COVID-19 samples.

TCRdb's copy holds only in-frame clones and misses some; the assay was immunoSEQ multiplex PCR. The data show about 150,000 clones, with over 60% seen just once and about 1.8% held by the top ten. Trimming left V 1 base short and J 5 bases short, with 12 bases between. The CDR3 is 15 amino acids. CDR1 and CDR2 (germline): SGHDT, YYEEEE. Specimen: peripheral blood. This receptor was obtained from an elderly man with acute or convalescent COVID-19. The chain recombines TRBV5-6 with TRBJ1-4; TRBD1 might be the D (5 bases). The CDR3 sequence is CASSLHGGSNEKLFF. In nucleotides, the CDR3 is TGTGCCAGCAGCTTGCACGGGGGAAGCAATGAAAAACTGTTTTTT.